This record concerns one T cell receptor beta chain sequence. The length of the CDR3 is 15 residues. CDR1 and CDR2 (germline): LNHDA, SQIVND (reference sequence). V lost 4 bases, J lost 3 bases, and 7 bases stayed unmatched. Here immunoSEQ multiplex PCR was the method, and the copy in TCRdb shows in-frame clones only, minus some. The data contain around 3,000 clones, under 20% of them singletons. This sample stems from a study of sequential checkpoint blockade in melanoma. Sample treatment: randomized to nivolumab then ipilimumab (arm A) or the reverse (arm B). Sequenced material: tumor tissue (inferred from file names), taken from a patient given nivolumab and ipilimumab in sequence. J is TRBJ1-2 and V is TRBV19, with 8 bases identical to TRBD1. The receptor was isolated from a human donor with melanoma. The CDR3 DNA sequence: TGTGCCAGTAGTACTCAGGGGGCAGGTGACTATGGCTACACCTTC. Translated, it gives CASSTQGAGDYGYTF.